This record concerns one T cell receptor beta chain sequence. These data come from a study of blood T cell repertoires in COVID-19. About the research overall: Collection of acute and convalescent COVID-19 samples took place in the United States, Italy and Spain. In each case, the material was cDNA or gDNA derived from T cells, B-cell-depleted T cells, or PBMCs.

Germline V lookup: CDR1 SGHRS, CDR2 YFSETQ. The CDR3 is 15 amino acids. V was pared by 0 bases and J by 4 bases, with 11 bases between. Original data processing: Estimation of nucleated cell counts relied on the amplification of reference gene primers. Method: immunoSEQ multiplex PCR; TCRdb's copy keeps in-frame clones and lacks some. V, J and clone size reflect that table, while D and trimming were determined from the DNA. The sample yields 140,000 to 150,000 clones, approximately 80% seen once. Source material: peripheral blood. The clonotype originates from a man aged 55 to 70 with active or convalescent COVID-19. The chain couples TRBV5-1 to TRBJ1-5; D unclear. In DNA, the CDR3 is TGCGCCAGCAGCTTGGGACGGGATTCTAATCAGCCCCAGCATTTT. It encodes CASSLGRDSNQPQHF.